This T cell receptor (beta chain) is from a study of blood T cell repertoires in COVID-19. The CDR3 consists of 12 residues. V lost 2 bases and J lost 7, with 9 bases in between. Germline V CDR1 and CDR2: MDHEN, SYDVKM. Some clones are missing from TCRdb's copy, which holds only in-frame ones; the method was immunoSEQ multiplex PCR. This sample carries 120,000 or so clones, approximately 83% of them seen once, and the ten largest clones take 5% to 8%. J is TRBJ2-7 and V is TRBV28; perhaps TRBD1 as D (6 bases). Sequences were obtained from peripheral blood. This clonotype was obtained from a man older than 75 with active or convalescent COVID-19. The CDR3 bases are TGTGCCAGCAGTTTACAGGGGAGAGAGCAGTACTTC. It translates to CASSLQGREQYF.